These 16 T cell receptor beta chains came from one sample sequenced in a study of long-term antiretroviral therapy in people with HIV. At survey level, the immunoSEQ assay was run in its v3.0 version. Profiled with immunoSEQ multiplex PCR; TCRdb holds only in-frame clones, not every one. The sample shows about 42,000 clones, 86% of them seen only once. Material: unsorted PBMCs, obtained 0.1 years before starting antiretroviral therapy. These receptors all stem from a woman aged 45-60 years with HIV.

This clone was recorded only once. The chain combines TRBV2 with TRBJ1-3; D not certain. V dropped 2 bases and J dropped 4 bases, with 3 bases sitting between them. The CDR3 is made up of 12 amino acids. CDR1 and CDR2 (germline): SNHLY, FYNNEI. The CDR3, as DNA: TGTGCCAGCAGTGAACAGGGAAACACCATATATTTT. This translates into CASSEQGNTIYF. Drawing the rest from reference TRBV2 and TRBJ1-3, the complete variable domain is EPEVTQTPSHQVTQMGQEVILRCVPISNHLYFYWYRQILGQKVEFLVSFYNNEISEKSEIFDDQFSVERPDGSNFTLKIRSTKLEDSAMYFCASSEQGNTIYFGEGSWLTVV.

This clone has just a few counts. The rearrangement links TRBV19 to TRBJ2-7; D is possibly TRBD1 (5 bases). The CDR3 has 12 residues. The V and J ends lost 5 bases and 4 bases respectively, with 9 bases between them. Germline V lookup: CDR1 LNHDA, CDR2 SQIVND (reference sequence). The CDR3 nucleotides are TGTGCCAGTAGTCAAGGACAATACGAGCAGTACTTC. It specifies CASSQGQYEQYF.

J is TRBJ1-2 and V is TRBV6-1; 7 positions match TRBD1. In germline, CDR1 is MNHNS, CDR2 SASEGT. CDR3 length: 14 amino acids. V was clipped by 2 bases and J by 7 bases; unmatched bases: 7. For the CDR3, the DNA is TGTGCCAGCAGTGAACGCAGGGGGACCCTTGGCTACACCTTC. It yields the protein CASSERRGTLGYTF.

The J gene is TRBJ2-7, the V gene TRBV6-5; 7 positions match TRBD2. V was pared by 6 bases and J by 3 bases, with 2 bases of the junction left unmatched. The V gene's germline CDR1 is MNHEY and CDR2 SVGAGI. This CDR3 comprises 12 residues. CDR3 in DNA: TGTGCCAGCAGCAGGACTAGCTACGAGCAGTACTTC. Translation gives CASSRTSYEQYF.

The rearrangement joins TRBV7-9 to TRBJ1-2; D ambiguous. The V gene's germline CDR1 is SEHNR and CDR2 FQNEAQ (reference sequence). V was pared by 1 base and J by 3 bases, with 9 bases between. This CDR3 comprises 14 residues. The CDR3: CASSLDTDHYGYTF. The CDR3 coding sequence is TGTGCCAGCAGCTTAGATACAGACCACTATGGCTACACCTTC.

This clone was observed a single time. The chain joins TRBV5-1 to TRBJ2-7, with TRBD1 matching 8 bases. Germline V lookup: CDR1 SGHRS, CDR2 YFSETQ. CDR3 length: 13 residues. With 4 bases clipped from V and 7 bases from J, the junction kept 7 bases outside the gene matches. CDR3 bases: TGCGCCAGCAGCCCAATCCAGGGGGCGGAGCAGTACTTC. It yields the protein CASSPIQGAEQYF.

This clone was recorded once. CDR3 nucleotides: TGTGCCAGCAGCTTAAATGCCCTGACAGGCAACTATGGCTACACCTTC. Translating it yields CASSLNALTGNYGYTF. This sequence joins TRBV7-9 and TRBJ1-2; maybe TRBD1 (6 bases). The CDR3 contains 16 residues. The V end was cut by 2 bases, the J end by 2 bases, with 15 bases between. Germline assignment: CDR1 SEHNR and CDR2 FQNEAQ (reference sequence).

The rearrangement links TRBV7-8 to TRBJ2-7; 8 bases are a match to TRBD1. The CDR3 is made up of 12 amino acids. J was trimmed by 9 bases and V by 4 bases; bases with no gene match: 5. Per germline, CDR1 SGHVS and CDR2 FQNEAQ. The CDR3 here is CASSSAQGGQYF. In nucleotides, the CDR3 is TGTGCCAGCAGCTCCGCACAGGGGGGGCAGTACTTC.

The rearrangement uses TRBV6-1 and TRBJ1-1; 7 bases are shared with TRBD1. Trimming at V came to 7 bases and at J to 4 bases, leaving 9 bases not matched to a gene. CDR3 length: 14 amino acids. Germline V gene sequence: CDR1 MNHNS, CDR2 SASEGT. This chain's CDR3 is CASMTRQGSTEAFF. The CDR3 nucleotides read TGTGCCAGCATGACTAGACAGGGAAGCACTGAAGCTTTCTTT.

The count of this clone is one. The CDR3 here is CASSLAAREGKVNIRNTEAFF. CDR3 nucleotide sequence: TGCGCCAGCAGCTTGGCCGCGCGGGAGGGGAAGGTCAACATTAGGAACACTGAAGCTTTCTTT. The chain joins TRBV5-1 to TRBJ1-1; D is possibly TRBD1 (5 bases). Trimming took off 0 bases at V and 1 base at J, with 28 bases between the two ends. CDR1 and CDR2 (germline): SGHRS, YFSETQ. The CDR3 contains 21 residues.

V and J are TRBV19 and TRBJ2-6; D not certain. The CDR3 loop spans 16 amino acids. V was shortened by 6 bases and J by 4 bases, with 16 bases between the two germline ends. From germline, CDR1 is LNHDA and CDR2 SQIVND (reference sequence). The CDR3 DNA follows: TGTGCCAGTAGAAGAAGCTCGGCCTCCGGGGCCAACGTCCTGACTTTC. Translating gives CASRRSSASGANVLTF.

The rearrangement uses TRBV6-5 and TRBJ1-5; a possible D gene is TRBD1 (6 bases). V gave up 4 bases and J gave up 5 bases, with 9 bases separating them. Germline-derived CDR1 and CDR2 are MNHEY and SVGAGI. There are 13 residues in the CDR3. DNA of the CDR3: TGTGCCAGCAGTTGGGGGGCGGATCAGCCCCAGCATTTT. It encodes CASSWGADQPQHF.

This chain links TRBV6-6 with TRBJ2-1, with 10 bases that match TRBD2. CDR3 length: 14 amino acids. J was trimmed by 3 bases and V by 8 bases; bases with no gene match: 4. Per germline, CDR1 MNHNY and CDR2 SVGAGI (reference sequence). CDR3 residues: CASQSGGVYNEQFF. In DNA, the CDR3 is TGTGCCAGCCAGAGCGGGGGGGTCTACAATGAGCAGTTCTTC.

V is TRBV7-9 and J is TRBJ1-6, with D unclear. V lost 6 bases and J 2 bases, leaving 11 bases between the germline ends. The V gene's germline CDR1 is SEHNR and CDR2 FQNEAQ (reference sequence). The CDR3 covers 15 residues. The CDR3 DNA is TGTGCCAGCAGACTACTAGGGACCTATAATTCACCCCTCCACTTT. Protein: CASRLLGTYNSPLHF.

This chain uses TRBV4-2 with TRBJ1-1, with D unresolved. The CDR3 totals 13 residues. V lost 1 base to trimming and J lost 4 bases, with 7 bases between them. Germline V gene lookup returns CDR1 LGHNA and CDR2 YNFKEQ. CDR3 residues: CASSQVGTTEAFF. Written as DNA, the CDR3 is TGTGCCAGCAGCCAAGTGGGTACCACTGAAGCTTTCTTT.

The chain couples TRBV29-1 to TRBJ1-5; possibly TRBD1 for D (5 bases). Germline V gene sequence: CDR1 SQVTM, CDR2 ANQGSEA. CDR3 length equals 14 residues. The germline V and J ends were trimmed by 6 bases and 6 bases, with 18 bases remaining between them. The CDR3 loop reads CSVANGADAQPQHF. CDR3 DNA: TGCAGCGTCGCCAATGGGGCAGACGCTCAGCCCCAGCATTTT.